These 9 T cell receptor beta chains were all obtained from the same sample, sequenced in a study of blood T cells in healthy people across ages. Next came a second PCR, run for roughly 6 to 11 cycles, which used a sample-barcoded 5' primer along with a J-beta primer mix. TCRdb reprocessed the 5' RACE reads with MiXCR, giving one entry per CDR3 protein. The sample has hundreds of thousands of distinct CDR3 sequences, more than 50% seen once. The material sequenced was blood. Receptor source: a man in his forties in good health.

This sequence joins TRBV29-1 and TRBJ1-1; TRBD1 might be the D (6 bases). Germline CDR1 reads SQVTM; CDR2 reads ANQGSEA. This CDR3 spans 13 amino acids. V was shortened by 7 bases and J by 2 bases, with 14 bases between the two germline ends. Written as DNA, the CDR3 is TGCAGCGGCTCGGGACAAACAAACACTGAAGCTTTCTTT. Encoded protein: CSGSGQTNTEAFF.

This chain joins TRBV27 and TRBJ2-7; D gene uncertain. V was shortened by 8 bases and J by 9 bases, with 17 bases between the two germline ends. This CDR3 is built from 12 residues. Germline lookup yields CDR1 MNHEY and CDR2 SMNVEV (reference sequence). The CDR3 sequence: CASRASFNGQYF. The CDR3 DNA follows: TGTGCCAGCCGTGCCTCATTCAACGGGCAGTACTTC.

V and J are TRBV7-2 and TRBJ2-3; 7 positions match TRBD1. V shed 4 bases, J shed 2 bases, and the junction held 12 bases outside the gene matches. This CDR3 has 17 residues. CDR1 and CDR2 (germline): SGHTA, FQGNSA. CDR3 loop: CASSSRQGRGYTDTQYF. The CDR3 region has the DNA TGTGCCAGCAGCTCTCGACAGGGAAGGGGGTACACAGATACGCAGTATTTT.

The V and J genes are TRBV7-2 and TRBJ2-7; D call uncertain. Per the germline V gene, CDR1 is SGHTA and CDR2 is FQGNSA. The length of the CDR3 is 15 residues. V was cut by 5 bases and J by 2 bases, with 16 bases left in between. The CDR3 region has the DNA TGTGCCAGCAGCCTGGAACGTAGACGGCCCTACGAGCAGTACTTC. It encodes CASSLERRRPYEQYF.

The J gene is TRBJ2-2, the V gene TRBV29-1; D may be TRBD1 (6 bases). V was clipped by 7 bases and J by 6 bases, with 15 bases between them. Germline CDR1 reads SQVTM; CDR2 reads ANQGSEA. The CDR3 loop spans 13 amino acids. The CDR3 sequence is CSASTGTSGELFF. CDR3 bases: TGCAGCGCCTCAACAGGGACCTCCGGGGAGCTGTTTTTT.

The V gene is TRBV7-2, the J gene TRBJ2-3, with D unresolved. The CDR3 runs 16 residues. Germline V gene data show CDR1 as SGHTA and CDR2 as FQGNSA. The V gene lost 0 bases and the J gene lost 2 bases, with 12 bases spanning the gap. This chain's CDR3 is CASSLALAGYTDTQYF. The CDR3 nucleotides read TGTGCCAGCAGCTTAGCCCTGGCAGGCTACACAGATACGCAGTATTTT.

The chain combines TRBV20-1 with TRBJ1-6; 7 bases line up with TRBD1. The J segment lost 7 bases and the V segment lost 6 bases, leaving 9 bases of the junction unmatched. Germline V gene data show CDR1 as DFQATT and CDR2 as SNEGSKA (reference sequence). This CDR3 region has 14 residues. CDR3 DNA: TGCAGTGCCCCAAAGACAGGGAACAATTCACCCCTCCACTTT. Translating gives CSAPKTGNNSPLHF.

This sequence joins TRBV20-1 and TRBJ2-7, with 8 bases matching TRBD2. There are 16 residues in the CDR3. Unmatched junction bases numbered 7, after V lost 0 bases and J lost 0 bases. The germline V gene encodes CDR1 DFQATT and CDR2 SNEGSKA (reference sequence). The CDR3, as DNA: TGCAGTGCTAGAGATCGACGGCTAGCGGGCTCCTACGAGCAGTACTTC. Protein: CSARDRRLAGSYEQYF.

This chain links TRBV27 with TRBJ2-7; no firm D call. V lost 5 bases and J lost 3, with 14 bases in between. Looked up from germline, CDR1 is MNHEY and CDR2 is SMNVEV (reference sequence). This CDR3 is built from 14 residues. CDR3 region: CASSPSRSYYEQYF. The CDR3 nucleotides read TGTGCCAGCAGTCCCTCACGGAGCTACTACGAGCAGTACTTC.